This T cell receptor (beta chain) was captured in a study of identical twins. A single record per CDR3 protein comes from TCRdb applying MiXCR to the 5' RACE reads. The repertoire consists of some 660,000 distinct CDR3 sequences, with less than 10% occurring once and the leading ten covering 0.98%. Deletions cut 3 bases from V and 5 bases from J, with 19 bases between. Germline lookup yields CDR1 SEHNR and CDR2 FQNEAQ (reference sequence). The CDR3 has 16 amino acids. A further study also used this sample, focusing on yellow fever vaccine responses in identical twins.

Sequencing input: PBMCs. The rearrangement uses TRBV7-9 and TRBJ1-1, with D possibly being TRBD1 (5 bases). The sequence came from a woman between 18 and 29 years old in good health. DNA of the CDR3: TGTGCCAGCAGCTTTGGGTCGGTCGGGCGGGGGACTGAAGCTTTCTTT. Residues: CASSFGSVGRGTEAFF.